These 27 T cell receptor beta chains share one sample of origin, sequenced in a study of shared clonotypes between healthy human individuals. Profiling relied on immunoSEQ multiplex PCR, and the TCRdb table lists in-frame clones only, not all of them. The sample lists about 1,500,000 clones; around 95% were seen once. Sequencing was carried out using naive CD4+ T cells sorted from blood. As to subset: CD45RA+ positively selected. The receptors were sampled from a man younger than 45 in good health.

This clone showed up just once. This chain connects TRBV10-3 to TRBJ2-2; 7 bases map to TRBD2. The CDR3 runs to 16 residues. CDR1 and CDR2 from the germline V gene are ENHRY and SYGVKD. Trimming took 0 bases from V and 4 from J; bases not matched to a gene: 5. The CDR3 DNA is TGTGCCATCAGTGAGTCGTTGAGCGGGACCACCGGGGAGCTGTTTTTT. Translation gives CAISESLSGTTGELFF.

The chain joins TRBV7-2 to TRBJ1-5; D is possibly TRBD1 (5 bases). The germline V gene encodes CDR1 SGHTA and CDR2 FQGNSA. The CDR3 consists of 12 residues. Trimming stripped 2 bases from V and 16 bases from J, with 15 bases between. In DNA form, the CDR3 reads TGTGCCAGCAGCTTAACTCCGGGGACCTTACATTTT. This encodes CASSLTPGTLHF.

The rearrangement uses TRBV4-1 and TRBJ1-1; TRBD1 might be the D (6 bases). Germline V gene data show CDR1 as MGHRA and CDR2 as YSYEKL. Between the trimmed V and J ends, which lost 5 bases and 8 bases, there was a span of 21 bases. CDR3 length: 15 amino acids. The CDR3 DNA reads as TGCGCCAGCAGCGCCGTAGTAAGGGGGAGCCTCGAAGCTTTCTTT. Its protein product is CASSAVVRGSLEAFF.

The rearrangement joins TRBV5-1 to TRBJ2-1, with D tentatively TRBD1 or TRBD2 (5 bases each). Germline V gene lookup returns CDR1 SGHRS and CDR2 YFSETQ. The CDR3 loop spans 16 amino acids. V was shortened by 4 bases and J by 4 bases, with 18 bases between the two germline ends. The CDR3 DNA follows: TGCGCCAGCAGCCCTACTTCCGGGACGGATTACAATGAGCAGTTCTTC. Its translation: CASSPTSGTDYNEQFF.

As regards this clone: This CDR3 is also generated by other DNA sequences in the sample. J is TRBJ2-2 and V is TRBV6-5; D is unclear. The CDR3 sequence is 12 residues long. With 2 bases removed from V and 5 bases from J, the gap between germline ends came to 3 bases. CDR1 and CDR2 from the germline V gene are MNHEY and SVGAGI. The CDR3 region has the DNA TGTGCCAGCAGTTACCTAACCGGGGAGCTGTTTTTT. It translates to CASSYLTGELFF.

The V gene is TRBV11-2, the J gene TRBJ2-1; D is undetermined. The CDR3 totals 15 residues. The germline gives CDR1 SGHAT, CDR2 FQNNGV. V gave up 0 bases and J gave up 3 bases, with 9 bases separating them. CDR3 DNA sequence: TGTGCCAGCAGCTTAGAAAGGGTGAACTACAATGAGCAGTTCTTC. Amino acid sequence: CASSLERVNYNEQFF.

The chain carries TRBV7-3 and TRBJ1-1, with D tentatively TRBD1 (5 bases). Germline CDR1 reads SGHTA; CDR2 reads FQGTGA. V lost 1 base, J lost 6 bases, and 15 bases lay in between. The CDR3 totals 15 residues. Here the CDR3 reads CASSLNTGPGAEAFF. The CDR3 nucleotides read TGTGCCAGCAGCTTAAATACAGGACCCGGGGCTGAAGCTTTCTTT.

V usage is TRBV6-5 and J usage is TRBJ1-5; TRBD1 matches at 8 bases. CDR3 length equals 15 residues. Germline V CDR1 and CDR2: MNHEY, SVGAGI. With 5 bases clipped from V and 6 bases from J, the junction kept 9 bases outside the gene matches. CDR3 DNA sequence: TGTGCCAGCAGTCCGGCGATGGACAGGGCTCAGCCCCAGCATTTT. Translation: CASSPAMDRAQPQHF.

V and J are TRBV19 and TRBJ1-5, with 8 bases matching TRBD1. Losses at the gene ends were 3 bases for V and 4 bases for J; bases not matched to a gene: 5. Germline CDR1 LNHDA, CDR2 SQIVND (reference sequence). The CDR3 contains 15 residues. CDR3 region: CASSIVWTGNQPQHF. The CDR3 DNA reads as TGTGCCAGTAGTATTGTCTGGACAGGGAATCAGCCCCAGCATTTT.

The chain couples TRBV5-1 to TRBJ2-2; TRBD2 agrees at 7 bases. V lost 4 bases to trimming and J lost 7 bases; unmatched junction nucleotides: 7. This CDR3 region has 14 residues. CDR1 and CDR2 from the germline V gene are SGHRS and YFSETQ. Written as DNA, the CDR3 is TGCGCCAGCAGCGCGGGAGATCTTAACGGGGAGCTGTTTTTT. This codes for CASSAGDLNGELFF.

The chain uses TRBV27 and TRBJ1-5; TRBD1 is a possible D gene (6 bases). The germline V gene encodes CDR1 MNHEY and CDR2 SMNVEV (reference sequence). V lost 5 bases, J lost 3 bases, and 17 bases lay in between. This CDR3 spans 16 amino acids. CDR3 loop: CASSPRRGATNQPQHF. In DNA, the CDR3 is TGTGCCAGCAGTCCCCGCCGGGGGGCAACCAATCAGCCCCAGCATTTT.

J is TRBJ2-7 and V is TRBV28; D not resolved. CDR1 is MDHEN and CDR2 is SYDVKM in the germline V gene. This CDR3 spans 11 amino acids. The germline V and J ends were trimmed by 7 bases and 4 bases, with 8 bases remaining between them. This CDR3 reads CASTTIYEQYF. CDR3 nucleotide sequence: TGTGCCAGCACCACCATTTACGAGCAGTACTTC.

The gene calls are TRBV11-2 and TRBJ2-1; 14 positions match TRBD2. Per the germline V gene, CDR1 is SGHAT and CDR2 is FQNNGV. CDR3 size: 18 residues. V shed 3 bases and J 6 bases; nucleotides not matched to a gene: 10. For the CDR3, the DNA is TGTGCCAGCAGCTTCCTTGGGACTAGCGGGAGCAAAAGCAATGAGCAGTTCTTC. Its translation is CASSFLGTSGSKSNEQFF.

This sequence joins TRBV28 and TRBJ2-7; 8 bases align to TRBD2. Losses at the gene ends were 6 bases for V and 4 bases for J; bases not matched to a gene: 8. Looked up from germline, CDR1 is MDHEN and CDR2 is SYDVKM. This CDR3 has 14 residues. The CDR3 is CASSFSGAEYEQYF. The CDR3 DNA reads TGTGCCAGCAGCTTTAGCGGGGCCGAGTACGAGCAGTACTTC. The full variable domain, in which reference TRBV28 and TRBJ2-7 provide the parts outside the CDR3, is DVKVTQSSRYLVKRTGEKVFLECVQDMDHENMFWYRQDPGLGLRLIYFSYDVKMKEKGDIPEGYSVSREKKERFSLILESASTNQTSMYLCASSFSGAEYEQYFGPGTRLTVT.

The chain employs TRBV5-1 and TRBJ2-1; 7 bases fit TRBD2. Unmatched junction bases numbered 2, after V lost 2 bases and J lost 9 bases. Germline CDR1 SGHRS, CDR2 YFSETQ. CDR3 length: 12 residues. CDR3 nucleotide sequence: TGCGCCAGCAGCTTAGCGGGATTTGAGCAGTTCTTC. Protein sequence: CASSLAGFEQFF.

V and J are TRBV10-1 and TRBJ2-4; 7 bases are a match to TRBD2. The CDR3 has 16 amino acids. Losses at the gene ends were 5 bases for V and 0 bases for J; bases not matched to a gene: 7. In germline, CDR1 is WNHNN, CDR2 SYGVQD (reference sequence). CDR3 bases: TGCGCCAGCAGTTCGGGGGTAGCGGGAGCCAAAAACATTCAGTACTTC. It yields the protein CASSSGVAGAKNIQYF.

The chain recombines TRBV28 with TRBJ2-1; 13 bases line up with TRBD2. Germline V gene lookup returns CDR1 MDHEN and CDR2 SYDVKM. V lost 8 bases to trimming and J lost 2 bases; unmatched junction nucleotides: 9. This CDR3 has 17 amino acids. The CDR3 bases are TGTGCCAGCTTCGGGACTAGCGGGGCCCAAGCCTACAATGAGCAGTTCTTC. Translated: CASFGTSGAQAYNEQFF.

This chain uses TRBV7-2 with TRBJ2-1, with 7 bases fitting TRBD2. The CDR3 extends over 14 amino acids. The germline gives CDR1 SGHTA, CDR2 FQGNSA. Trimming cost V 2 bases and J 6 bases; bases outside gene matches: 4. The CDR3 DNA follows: TGTGCCAGCAGCTTAACTCTAGCGGTCAATGAGCAGTTCTTC. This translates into CASSLTLAVNEQFF.

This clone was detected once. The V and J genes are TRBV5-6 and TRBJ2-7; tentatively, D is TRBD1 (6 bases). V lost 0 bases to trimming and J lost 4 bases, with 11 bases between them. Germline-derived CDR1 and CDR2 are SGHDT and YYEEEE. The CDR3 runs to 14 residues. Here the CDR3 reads CASSLGTGLYEQYF. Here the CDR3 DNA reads TGTGCCAGCAGCTTGGGCACAGGGTTATACGAGCAGTACTTC. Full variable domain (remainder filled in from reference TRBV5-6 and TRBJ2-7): DAGVTQSPTHLIKTRGQQVTLRCSPKSGHDTVSWYQQALGQGPQFIFQYYEEEERQRGNFPDRFSGHQFPNYSSELNVNALLLGDSALYLCASSLGTGLYEQYFGPGTRLTVT.

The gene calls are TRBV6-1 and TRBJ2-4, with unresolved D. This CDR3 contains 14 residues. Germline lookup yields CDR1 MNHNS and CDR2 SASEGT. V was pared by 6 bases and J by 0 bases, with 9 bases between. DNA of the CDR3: TGTGCCAGCAGGTCCTTAGGAGCCAAAAACATTCAGTACTTC. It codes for CASRSLGAKNIQYF.

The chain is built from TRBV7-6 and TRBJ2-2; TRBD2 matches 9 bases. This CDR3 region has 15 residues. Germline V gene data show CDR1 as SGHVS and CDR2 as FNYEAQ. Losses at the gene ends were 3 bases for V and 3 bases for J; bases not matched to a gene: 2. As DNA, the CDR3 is TGTGCCAGCAGCTTTTTAGCGGGAGACACCGGGGAGCTGTTTTTT. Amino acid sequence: CASSFLAGDTGELFF.

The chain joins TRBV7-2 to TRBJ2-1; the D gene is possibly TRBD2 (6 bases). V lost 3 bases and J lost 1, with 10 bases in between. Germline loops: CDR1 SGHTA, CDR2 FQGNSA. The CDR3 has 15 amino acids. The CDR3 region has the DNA TGTGCCAGCAGCTTTGCTAGCGCATCCTACAATGAGCAGTTCTTC. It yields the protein CASSFASASYNEQFF.

The CDR3: CAWSATGPWKLFF. The CDR3 DNA follows: TGTGCCTGGAGCGCCACGGGACCCTGGAAACTGTTTTTT. The rearrangement uses TRBV30 and TRBJ1-4; D is possibly TRBD1 (5 bases). Trimming removed 3 bases from V and 11 bases from J, with 16 bases in between. The CDR3 extends over 13 amino acids. Germline CDR1 reads GTSNPN; CDR2 reads SVGIG (reference sequence).

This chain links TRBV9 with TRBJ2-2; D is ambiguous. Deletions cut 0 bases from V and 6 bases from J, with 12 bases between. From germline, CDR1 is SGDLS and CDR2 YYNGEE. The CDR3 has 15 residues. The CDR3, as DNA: TGTGCCAGCAGCGTAGAACCCGGCCTTTCCGGGGAGCTGTTTTTT. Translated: CASSVEPGLSGELFF.

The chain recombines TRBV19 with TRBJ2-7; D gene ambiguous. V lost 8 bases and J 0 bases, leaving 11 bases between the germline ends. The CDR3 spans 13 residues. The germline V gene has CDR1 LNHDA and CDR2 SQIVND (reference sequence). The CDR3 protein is CASCGRDSYEQYF. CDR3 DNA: TGTGCCAGTTGTGGCAGAGACTCCTACGAGCAGTACTTC.

The CDR3 reads CASSLAGPGTKNIQYF. The CDR3 DNA follows: TGTGCCAGCAGTTTAGCGGGGCCTGGGACCAAAAACATTCAGTACTTC. V is TRBV28 and J is TRBJ2-4; tentatively, D is TRBD2 (6 bases). V lost 2 bases and J lost 2, with 13 bases in between. Germline lookup yields CDR1 MDHEN and CDR2 SYDVKM. The CDR3 runs to 16 residues.

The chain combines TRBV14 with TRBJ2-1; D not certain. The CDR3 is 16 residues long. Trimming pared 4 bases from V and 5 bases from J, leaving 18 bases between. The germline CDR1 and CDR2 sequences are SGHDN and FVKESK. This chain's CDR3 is CASSPQLSPLNNEQFF. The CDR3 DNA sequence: TGTGCCAGCAGCCCCCAACTGAGCCCCCTTAACAATGAGCAGTTCTTC.